The entry that follows covers one T cell receptor beta chain sequence. Researchers took RNA transcripts and amplified TCR beta CDR3 regions from them. HTBI-primed first-round RT-PCR preceded second-round multiplex PCR. MiXCR, run by TCRdb on the multiplex PCR reads, gives a single entry per CDR3 protein. The sample has roughly 230,000 distinct CDR3 sequences; 20% to 25% are singletons. This sample stems from a study of Graves' ophthalmopathy and Graves' hyperthyroidism. This CDR3 has 14 amino acids. With 5 bases removed from V and 0 bases from J, the gap between germline ends came to 10 bases. Germline CDR1 MDHEN, CDR2 SYDVKM.

V gene TRBV28 combines with J gene TRBJ1-2; unclear D gene. This TCR was recovered from a woman in her forties or fifties with Graves' ophthalmopathy. The specimen sequenced was peripheral blood. The CDR3 bases are TGTGCCAGCAGTCCCGGGAATGCTAACTATGGCTACACCTTC. Translation gives CASSPGNANYGYTF.